This record looks at one T cell receptor beta chain sequence and its context. The antigen is undetermined. The data were taken from a study of relationships among human T cell subsets. Study-wide points: Th1, Th2 and regulatory subsets overlapped substantially in CDR3 sequences. The seven subsets showed no significant differences in gene usage or CDR3 length. Some CD4+CD8+ double-positive cells may remain after bead sorting.

Per the germline V gene, CDR1 is MDHEN and CDR2 is SYDVKM. The CDR3 is 11 amino acids. J lost 5 bases, V lost 6 bases, and 0 bases had no gene match. TCR alpha and beta CDR3s were amplified from mRNA by semiquantitative ARM-PCR. Exponential amplification used communal superprimers after tagged nested gene-specific primers in ARM-PCR. A single record per CDR3 protein comes from TCRdb applying MiXCR to the multiplex PCR reads. Among roughly 15,000 distinct CDR3 sequences listed, 62% were seen once. The TCR comes from a middle-aged man in good health. Specimen: total T cells sorted from blood. This chain uses TRBV28 with TRBJ1-2; 7 nucleotides align to TRBD1. In nucleotides, the CDR3 is TGTGCCAGCAGACAGGGGTATGGCTACACCTTC. It yields the protein CASRQGYGYTF.